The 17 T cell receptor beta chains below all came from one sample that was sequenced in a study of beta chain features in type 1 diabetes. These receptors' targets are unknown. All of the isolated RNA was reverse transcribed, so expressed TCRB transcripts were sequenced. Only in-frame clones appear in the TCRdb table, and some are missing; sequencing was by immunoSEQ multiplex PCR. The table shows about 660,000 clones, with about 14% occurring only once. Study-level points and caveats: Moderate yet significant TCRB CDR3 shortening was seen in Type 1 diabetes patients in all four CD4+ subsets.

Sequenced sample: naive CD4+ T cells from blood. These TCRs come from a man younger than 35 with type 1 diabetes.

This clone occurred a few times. The CDR3 DNA is TGTGCCAGCAGCCAGGACTACAATGAGCAGTTCTTC. It translates to CASSQDYNEQFF. The chain links TRBV9 to TRBJ2-1; no firm D call. This CDR3 is 12 amino acids long. The germline V and J ends were trimmed by 4 bases and 3 bases, with 5 bases remaining between them. CDR1 and CDR2 (germline): SGDLS, YYNGEE.

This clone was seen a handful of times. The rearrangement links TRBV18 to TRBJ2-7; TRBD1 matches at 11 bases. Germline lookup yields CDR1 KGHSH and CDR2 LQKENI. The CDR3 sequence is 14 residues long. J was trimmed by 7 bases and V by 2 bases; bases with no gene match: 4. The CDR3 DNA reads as TGTGCCAGCTCACCAGGACAGGGGGCTTGGGAGCAGTACTTC. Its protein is CASSPGQGAWEQYF.

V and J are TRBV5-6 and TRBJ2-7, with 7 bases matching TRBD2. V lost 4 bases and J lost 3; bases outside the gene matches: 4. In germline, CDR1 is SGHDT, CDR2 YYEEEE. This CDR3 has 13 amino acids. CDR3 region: CASSPGTNYEQYF. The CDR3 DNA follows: TGTGCCAGCAGCCCCGGGACTAACTACGAGCAGTACTTC.

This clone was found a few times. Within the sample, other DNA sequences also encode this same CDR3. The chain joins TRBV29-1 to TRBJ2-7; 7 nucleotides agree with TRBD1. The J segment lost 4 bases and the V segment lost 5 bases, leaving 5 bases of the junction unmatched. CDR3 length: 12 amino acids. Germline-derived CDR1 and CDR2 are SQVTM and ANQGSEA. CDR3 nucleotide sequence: TGCAGCGTTCGAGGCAGGGGGTACGAGCAGTACTTC. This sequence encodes CSVRGRGYEQYF.

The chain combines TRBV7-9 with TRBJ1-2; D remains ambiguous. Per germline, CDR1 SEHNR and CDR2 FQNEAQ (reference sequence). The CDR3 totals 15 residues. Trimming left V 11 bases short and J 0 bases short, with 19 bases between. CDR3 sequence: CAGGKGSGSNYGYTF. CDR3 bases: TGTGCCGGTGGAAAAGGGAGCGGATCTAACTATGGCTACACCTTC.

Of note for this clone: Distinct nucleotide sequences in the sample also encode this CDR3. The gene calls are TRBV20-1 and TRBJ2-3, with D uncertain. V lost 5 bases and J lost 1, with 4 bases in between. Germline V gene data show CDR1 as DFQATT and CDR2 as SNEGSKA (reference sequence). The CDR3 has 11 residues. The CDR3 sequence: CSAEGTDTQYF. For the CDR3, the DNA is TGCAGTGCTGAGGGCACAGATACGCAGTATTTT.

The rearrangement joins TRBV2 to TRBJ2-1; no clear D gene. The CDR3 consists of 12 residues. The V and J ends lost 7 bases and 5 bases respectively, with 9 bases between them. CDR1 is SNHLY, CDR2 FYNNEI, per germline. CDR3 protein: CASNMNHNEQFF. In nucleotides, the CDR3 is TGTGCCAGCAACATGAACCACAATGAGCAGTTCTTC.

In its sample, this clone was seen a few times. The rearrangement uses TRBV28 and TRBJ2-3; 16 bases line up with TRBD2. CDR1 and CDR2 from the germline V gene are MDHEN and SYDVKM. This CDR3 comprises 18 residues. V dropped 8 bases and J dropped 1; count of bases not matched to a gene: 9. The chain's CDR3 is CASFPGLAGGRGTDTQYF. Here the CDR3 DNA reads TGTGCCAGCTTTCCGGGACTAGCGGGGGGGCGTGGCACAGATACGCAGTATTTT.

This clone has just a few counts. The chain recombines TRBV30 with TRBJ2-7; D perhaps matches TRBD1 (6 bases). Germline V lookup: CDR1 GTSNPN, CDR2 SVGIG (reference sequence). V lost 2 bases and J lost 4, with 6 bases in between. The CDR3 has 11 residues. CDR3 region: CAWSQGYEQYF. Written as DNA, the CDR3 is TGTGCCTGGAGTCAGGGGTACGAGCAGTACTTC.

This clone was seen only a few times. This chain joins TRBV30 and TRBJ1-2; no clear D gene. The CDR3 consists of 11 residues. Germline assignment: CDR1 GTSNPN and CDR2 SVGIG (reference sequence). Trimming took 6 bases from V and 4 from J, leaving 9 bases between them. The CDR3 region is CACGIGYGYTF. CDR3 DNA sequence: TGTGCCTGCGGGATTGGCTATGGCTACACCTTC.

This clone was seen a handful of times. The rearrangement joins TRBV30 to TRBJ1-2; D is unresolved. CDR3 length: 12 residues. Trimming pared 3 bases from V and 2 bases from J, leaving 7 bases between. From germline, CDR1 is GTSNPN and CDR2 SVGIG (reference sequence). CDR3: CAWSDWNYGYTF. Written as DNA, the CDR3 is TGTGCCTGGAGCGACTGGAACTATGGCTACACCTTC.

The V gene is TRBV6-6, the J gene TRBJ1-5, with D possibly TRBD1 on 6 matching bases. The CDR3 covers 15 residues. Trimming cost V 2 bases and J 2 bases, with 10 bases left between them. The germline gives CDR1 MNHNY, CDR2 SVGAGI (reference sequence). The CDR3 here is CASSYPQGRNQPQHF. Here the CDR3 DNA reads TGTGCCAGCAGTTACCCACAGGGCCGCAATCAGCCCCAGCATTTT.

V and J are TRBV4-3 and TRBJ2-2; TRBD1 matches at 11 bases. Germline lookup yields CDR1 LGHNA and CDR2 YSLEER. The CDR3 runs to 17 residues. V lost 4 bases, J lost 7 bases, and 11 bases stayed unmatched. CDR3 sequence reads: CASSPSRTGGWNGELFF. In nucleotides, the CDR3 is TGCGCCAGCAGCCCCTCCAGGACAGGGGGCTGGAACGGGGAGCTGTTTTTT.

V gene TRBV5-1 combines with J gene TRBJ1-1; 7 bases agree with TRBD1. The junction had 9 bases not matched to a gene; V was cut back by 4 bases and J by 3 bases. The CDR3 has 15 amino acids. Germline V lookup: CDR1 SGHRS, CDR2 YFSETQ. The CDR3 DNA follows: TGCGCCAGCAGCGTGACAGGGTATGGGCACACTGAAGCTTTCTTT. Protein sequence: CASSVTGYGHTEAFF.

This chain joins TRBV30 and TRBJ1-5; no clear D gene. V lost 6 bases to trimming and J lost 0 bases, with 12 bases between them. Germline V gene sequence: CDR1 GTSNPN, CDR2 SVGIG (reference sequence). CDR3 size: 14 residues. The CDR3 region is CACQTGSSNQPQHF. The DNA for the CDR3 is TGTGCCTGTCAGACCGGCTCTAGCAATCAGCCCCAGCATTTT.

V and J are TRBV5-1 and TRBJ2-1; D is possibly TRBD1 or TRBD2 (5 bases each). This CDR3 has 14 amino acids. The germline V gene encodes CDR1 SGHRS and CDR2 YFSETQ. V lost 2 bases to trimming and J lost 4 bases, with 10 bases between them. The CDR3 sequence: CASSLSGLYNEQFF. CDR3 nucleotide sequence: TGCGCCAGCAGCTTATCGGGGCTATACAATGAGCAGTTCTTC.

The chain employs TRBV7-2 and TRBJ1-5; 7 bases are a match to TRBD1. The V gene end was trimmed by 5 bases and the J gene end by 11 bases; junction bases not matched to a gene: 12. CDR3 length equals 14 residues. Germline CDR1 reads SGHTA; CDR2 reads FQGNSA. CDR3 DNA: TGTGCCAGCAGCGACCAGGGGGAGTATTTGGCCCAGCATTTT. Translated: CASSDQGEYLAQHF.